The present TCR beta chain was sequenced within a study of shared clonotypes between healthy human individuals. With 4 bases clipped from V and 3 bases from J, the junction kept 7 bases outside the gene matches. The CDR3 totals 14 residues. Germline V lookup: CDR1 SGHNT, CDR2 YYREEE (reference sequence). Some clones are missing from TCRdb's copy, which holds only in-frame ones; the method was immunoSEQ multiplex PCR. The sample has a few hundred thousand clones, just over 65% seen once. Nashville, Tennessee was home to all donors, who were Caucasian adults. The receptor was isolated from a man aged 25 to 45 in good health. Material: memory CD4+ T cells sorted from blood. The subset was: CD45RA-negative fraction. V gene TRBV5-4 combines with J gene TRBJ2-7, with 7 bases aligning to TRBD1. CDR3 region: CASSPGAGGYEQYF. The CDR3 DNA reads TGTGCCAGCAGCCCCGGGGCAGGGGGCTACGAGCAGTACTTC.